This record looks at one T cell receptor (beta chain) sequence and its context. What it binds is not known. The CDR3 totals 18 residues. Germline V CDR1 and CDR2: SGDLS, YYNGEE. Between the trimmed V and J ends, which lost 1 base and 4 bases, there was a span of 21 bases. This sample was taken from a study of cytomegalovirus exposure and HLA in healthy donors. The repertoire was sequenced with immunoSEQ multiplex PCR; TCRdb's copy has only in-frame clones and lacks some. Among 90,000 to 120,000 clones listed, approximately 94% were seen once. The donors were in the approximately 120-subject validation cohort; that cohort was separate from the roughly 680-subject first cohort. General observations from the study: According to a subsequent analysis, TCR clusters identified in the first cohort showed a tendency to co-occur across the approximately 120 validation repertoires. In vitro data verified three CMV-associated chains as specific for CMV antigens.

The sample was PBMCs. The chain has TRBV9 and TRBJ1-3; possibly TRBD1 for D (6 bases). The TCR originated in a young woman in good health and CMV-seronegative. CDR3 residues: CASSVRGSPTTGGNTIYF. CDR3 sequence (DNA): TGTGCCAGCAGCGTAAGAGGTTCACCCACGACAGGAGGAAACACCATATATTTT.